Following are 22 T cell receptor beta chains from one sample sequenced in a study of neurological immune-mediated disorders. TCRdb re-analysed the 5' RACE reads in MiXCR, keeping a single row per CDR3 protein. Among nearly 60,000 distinct CDR3 sequences, about 3.2% were seen once, and the ten largest hold 6% to 8%. Source material: PBMCs. All receptors derive from a woman in her fifties or sixties with multiple sclerosis.

This clonotype was observed at least ten times. The chain recombines TRBV4-2 with TRBJ2-7, with D perhaps TRBD2 (5 bases). Trimming took off 4 bases at V and 4 bases at J, with 17 bases between the two ends. Germline V lookup: CDR1 LGHNA, CDR2 YNFKEQ. The CDR3 length is 15 residues. The CDR3 DNA follows: TGTGCCAGCAGCCTTACGAACCTGGGAGAATACGAGCAGTACTTC. Protein: CASSLTNLGEYEQYF.

This clonotype was counted at least ten times. The chain has TRBV7-9 and TRBJ1-2; 7 bases fit TRBD1. The CDR3 spans 15 residues. Germline values: CDR1 SEHNR, CDR2 FQNEAQ (reference sequence). Trimming took 5 bases from V and 3 from J; bases not matched to a gene: 9. The CDR3 DNA reads TGTGCCAGCAGCCCGAGTGGGACAGAGGACTATGGCTACACCTTC. Translated: CASSPSGTEDYGYTF.

This clonotype has at least ten counts. The chain carries TRBV7-8 and TRBJ1-2; TRBD1 matches 8 bases. V shed 2 bases, J shed 7 bases, and the junction held 6 bases outside the gene matches. CDR1 is SGHVS, CDR2 FQNEAQ, per germline. The CDR3 has 14 amino acids. CDR3 bases: TGTGCCAGCAGCTTAACCCAGGGGGCGGGTGGCTACACCTTC. Protein product: CASSLTQGAGGYTF.

At least ten counts were recorded for this clonotype. The V gene is TRBV20-1, the J gene TRBJ1-3; no definite D call. The V gene lost 6 bases and the J gene lost 4 bases, with 16 bases spanning the gap. CDR1 is DFQATT and CDR2 is SNEGSKA in the germline V gene (reference sequence). The CDR3 contains 14 residues. The CDR3, as DNA: TGCAGTGCCGCTGTGCTCGGCGCCGGAAACACCATATATTTT. Its translation: CSAAVLGAGNTIYF.

Ten or more counts support this clonotype. The chain has TRBV7-9 and TRBJ1-4; 10 bases align to TRBD1. V shed 6 bases and J 3 bases; nucleotides not matched to a gene: 10. CDR3 length: 17 residues. Per germline, CDR1 SEHNR and CDR2 FQNEAQ (reference sequence). The CDR3 region has the DNA TGTGCCAGCAGAGCCGGGACAGGGGAGGAATCTAATGAAAAACTGTTTTTT. This translates into CASRAGTGEESNEKLFF.

This clonotype was detected many times. This CDR3 reads CASSVAGPENNEQFF. The CDR3 region has the DNA TGTGCCAGCAGCGTAGCGGGGCCTGAGAACAATGAGCAGTTCTTC. The gene calls are TRBV9 and TRBJ2-1; D could derive from TRBD1 or TRBD2 (5 bases each). CDR3 length equals 15 residues. The V end lost 0 bases, the J end lost 5 bases, and 12 bases lay between the germline ends. CDR1 SGDLS and CDR2 YYNGEE come from the germline V gene.

This clonotype was picked up many times. This sequence joins TRBV12-3 or TRBV12-4 and TRBJ1-3; no definite D call. The CDR3 consists of 15 residues. V lost 1 base, J lost 0 bases, and 7 bases lay in between. CDR3 nucleotide sequence: TGTGCCAGCAGTTTAGGAAGGCTCTCTGGAAACACCATATATTTT. Its translation is CASSLGRLSGNTIYF.

This clonotype was recorded at least ten times. The V and J genes are TRBV6-2 or TRBV6-3 and TRBJ2-1, with D perhaps assigned TRBD1 or TRBD2 (5 bases each). Trimming cost V 5 bases and J 6 bases, with 20 bases left between them. Germline V gene lookup returns CDR1 MNHEY and CDR2 SVGEGT. CDR3 length: 16 amino acids. DNA for the CDR3: TGTGCCAGCAGTCAGGGACCGAAGGGGATGGGCAATGAGCAGTTCTTC. Translating it yields CASSQGPKGMGNEQFF.

This clonotype was detected ten times or more. The chain employs TRBV5-4 and TRBJ2-3, with D perhaps TRBD1 (5 bases). Per the germline V gene, CDR1 is SGHNT and CDR2 is YYREEE (reference sequence). Trimming removed 4 bases at V and 0 bases at J, with 15 bases between. This CDR3 contains 16 residues. CDR3 residues: CASSRGPAGSTDTQYF. The CDR3 nucleotides are TGTGCCAGCAGCAGGGGCCCTGCTGGGAGCACAGATACGCAGTATTTT.

This clonotype showed up many times. V and J are TRBV10-3 and TRBJ2-1, with D maybe TRBD1 (7 bases). Trimming removed 5 bases from V and 7 bases from J, with 18 bases in between. Germline assignment: CDR1 ENHRY and CDR2 SYGVKD. The CDR3 has 15 amino acids. CDR3 sequence: CAISPQGGGRNEQFF. The CDR3 DNA sequence: TGTGCCATCAGTCCTCAGGGGGGTGGGCGGAATGAGCAGTTCTTC.

This clonotype was observed at least ten times. The chain employs TRBV5-5 and TRBJ1-1, with a tentative D call TRBD1 (6 bases). Germline CDR1 is SGHKS and CDR2 is YYEKEE (reference sequence). The V end was cut by 0 bases, the J end by 1 base, with 7 bases between. This CDR3 has 14 amino acids. As DNA, the CDR3 is TGTGCCAGCAGCTTGGACAGGGCGAACACTGAAGCTTTCTTT. Encoded protein: CASSLDRANTEAFF.

This clonotype was detected ten times or more. This rearrangement joins TRBV5-1 to TRBJ2-3; no reliable D call. Germline V gene sequence: CDR1 SGHRS, CDR2 YFSETQ. The CDR3 covers 15 residues. V lost 0 bases, J lost 1 base, and 9 bases lay in between. CDR3 sequence: CASSLAQAGTDTQYF. The DNA for the CDR3 is TGCGCCAGCAGCTTGGCTCAGGCAGGCACAGATACGCAGTATTTT.

This clonotype came up many times. The rearrangement joins TRBV28 to TRBJ2-1, with TRBD2 matching over 10 bases. This CDR3 spans 15 amino acids. V lost 6 bases to trimming and J lost 7 bases; unmatched junction nucleotides: 9. CDR1 is MDHEN and CDR2 is SYDVKM in the germline V gene. CDR3 in amino acids: CASRDTSGKGNEQFF. In DNA form, the CDR3 reads TGTGCCAGCAGGGACACTAGCGGGAAAGGAAATGAGCAGTTCTTC.

This clonotype was picked up many times. The rearrangement links TRBV4-1 to TRBJ2-7; D is unclear. V was cut by 0 bases and J by 2 bases, with 11 bases left in between. Germline V lookup: CDR1 MGHRA, CDR2 YSYEKL. The CDR3 is 15 amino acids. CDR3 sequence: CASSQDPGVPYEQYF. For the CDR3, the DNA is TGCGCCAGCAGCCAAGATCCCGGCGTACCCTACGAGCAGTACTTC.

This clonotype was counted between two and nine times. The chain recombines TRBV15 with TRBJ2-5, with D unclear. The germline V and J ends were trimmed by 7 bases and 0 bases, with 9 bases remaining between them. The CDR3 length is 13 residues. The germline CDR1 and CDR2 sequences are LNHNV and YYDKDF (reference sequence). This chain's CDR3 is CATKGAYQETQYF. In nucleotides, the CDR3 is TGTGCCACCAAGGGCGCGTACCAAGAGACCCAGTACTTC.

This clonotype was detected many times. This chain uses TRBV4-1 with TRBJ2-3, with D possibly called TRBD1 or TRBD2 (5 bases each). The V end lost 4 bases, the J end lost 1 base, and 18 bases lay between the germline ends. The CDR3 totals 17 residues. Per germline, CDR1 MGHRA and CDR2 YSYEKL. The CDR3 nucleotides read TGCGCCAGCAGCCCTCGCTCCCGGGGCGAGGGCACAGATACGCAGTATTTT. Its translation: CASSPRSRGEGTDTQYF.

The chain couples TRBV6-6 to TRBJ2-7, with D perhaps matching TRBD1 or TRBD2 (5 bases each). CDR3 length: 14 amino acids. V lost 7 bases, J lost 4 bases, and 17 bases lay in between. The germline V gene has CDR1 MNHNY and CDR2 SVGAGI (reference sequence). CDR3: CASKSGPEQYEQYF. The CDR3 coding sequence is TGTGCCAGCAAATCGGGACCTGAACAATACGAGCAGTACTTC.

This clonotype was seen at least ten times. The chain links TRBV7-3 to TRBJ2-5; TRBD2 matches at 15 bases. Germline assignment: CDR1 SGHTA and CDR2 FQGTGA. The CDR3 extends over 19 amino acids. V gave up 0 bases and J gave up 5 bases; unmatched junction bases: 10. The CDR3 sequence: CASSLTRTSGRAEIETQYF. CDR3 bases: TGTGCCAGCAGCTTAACCCGGACTAGCGGGAGGGCCGAGATCGAGACCCAGTACTTC. The full variable domain, with the rest looked up from reference TRBV7-3 and TRBJ2-5, is GAGVSQTPSNKVTEKGKYVELRCDPISGHTALYWYRQSLGQGPEFLIYFQGTGAADDSGLPNDRFFAVRPEGSVSTLKIQRTERGDSAVYLCASSLTRTSGRAEIETQYFGPGTRLLVL.

This clonotype was observed at least ten times. V is TRBV15 and J is TRBJ1-1; D uncertain. The CDR3 has 14 amino acids. Deletions cut 6 bases from V and 1 base from J, with 12 bases between. Germline V gene sequence: CDR1 LNHNV, CDR2 YYDKDF (reference sequence). CDR3 in amino acids: CATRGRVGNTEAFF. For the CDR3, the DNA is TGTGCCACCAGGGGCCGGGTAGGGAACACTGAAGCTTTCTTT.

The sample holds many counts of this clonotype. The rearrangement uses TRBV4-1 and TRBJ1-2; perhaps TRBD1 as D (6 bases). Germline V gene sequence: CDR1 MGHRA, CDR2 YSYEKL. The CDR3 totals 15 residues. Trimming took 1 base from V and 4 from J, leaving 13 bases between them. Here the CDR3 reads CASSQANRVRYGYTF. The CDR3, as DNA: TGCGCCAGCAGCCAAGCTAACAGGGTTCGCTATGGCTACACCTTC.

This clonotype was counted ten times or more. The genes are TRBV12-3 or TRBV12-4 and TRBJ1-5, with TRBD1 as a possible D gene (5 bases). CDR3 length equals 13 residues. V gave up 6 bases and J gave up 7 bases, with 13 bases separating them. The CDR3 DNA sequence: TGTGCCAGCAGCCGGGACTCGGGCCAGCCCCAGCATTTT. This gives the protein CASSRDSGQPQHF.

This clonotype was counted at least ten times. The chain links TRBV7-2 to TRBJ2-4; 7 bases match TRBD2. The CDR3 has 16 residues. V was clipped by 5 bases and J by 0 bases; unmatched bases: 7. Germline loops: CDR1 SGHTA, CDR2 FQGNSA. The CDR3 sequence: CASSLRAGLAKNIQYF. In DNA, the CDR3 is TGTGCCAGCAGCCTGCGAGCGGGACTAGCCAAAAACATTCAGTACTTC.